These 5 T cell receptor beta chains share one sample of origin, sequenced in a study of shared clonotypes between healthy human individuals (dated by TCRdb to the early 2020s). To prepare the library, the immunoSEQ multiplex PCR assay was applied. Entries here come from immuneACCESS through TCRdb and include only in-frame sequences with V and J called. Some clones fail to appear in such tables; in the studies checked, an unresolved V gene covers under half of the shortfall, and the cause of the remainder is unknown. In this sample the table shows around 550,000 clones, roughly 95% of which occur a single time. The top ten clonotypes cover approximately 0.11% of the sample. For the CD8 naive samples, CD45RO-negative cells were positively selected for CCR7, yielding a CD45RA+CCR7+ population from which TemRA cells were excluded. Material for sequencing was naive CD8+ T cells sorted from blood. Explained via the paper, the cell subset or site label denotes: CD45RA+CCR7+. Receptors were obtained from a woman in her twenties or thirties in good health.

The CDR3 loop reads CASTSSVWEQFF. The CDR3 DNA follows: TGTGCCAGCACCTCCTCCGTGTGGGAGCAGTTCTTC. This chain joins TRBV28 and TRBJ2-1; D unclear. The germline CDR1 and CDR2 sequences are MDHEN and SYDVKM. Trimming removed 7 bases from V and 10 bases from J, with 14 bases in between. The CDR3 runs to 12 residues.

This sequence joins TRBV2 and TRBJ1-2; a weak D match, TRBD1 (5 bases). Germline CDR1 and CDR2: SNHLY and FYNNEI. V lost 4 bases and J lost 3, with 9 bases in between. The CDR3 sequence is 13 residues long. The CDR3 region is CASSAGAHYGYTF. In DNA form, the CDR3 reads TGTGCCAGCAGTGCCGGGGCCCACTATGGCTACACCTTC.

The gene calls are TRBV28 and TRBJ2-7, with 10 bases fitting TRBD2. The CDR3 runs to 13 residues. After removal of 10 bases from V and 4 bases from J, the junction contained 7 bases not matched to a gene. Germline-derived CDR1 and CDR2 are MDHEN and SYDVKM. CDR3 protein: CATLTSGLYEQYF. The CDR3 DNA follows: TGTGCCACCTTGACTAGCGGGTTATACGAGCAGTACTTC.

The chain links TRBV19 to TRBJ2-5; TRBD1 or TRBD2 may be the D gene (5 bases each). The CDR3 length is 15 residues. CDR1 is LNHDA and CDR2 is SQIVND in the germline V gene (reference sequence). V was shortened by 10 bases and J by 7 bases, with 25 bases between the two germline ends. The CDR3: CATSLGGSELATQYF. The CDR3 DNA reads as TGTGCCACCTCCCTTGGGGGTAGCGAGTTGGCGACCCAGTACTTC. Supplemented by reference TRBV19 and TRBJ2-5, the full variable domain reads DGGITQSPKYLFRKEGQNVTLSCEQNLNHDAMYWYRQDPGQGLRLIYYSQIVNDFQKGDIAEGYSVSREKKESFPLTVTSAQKNPTAFYLCATSLGGSELATQYFGPGTRLLVL.

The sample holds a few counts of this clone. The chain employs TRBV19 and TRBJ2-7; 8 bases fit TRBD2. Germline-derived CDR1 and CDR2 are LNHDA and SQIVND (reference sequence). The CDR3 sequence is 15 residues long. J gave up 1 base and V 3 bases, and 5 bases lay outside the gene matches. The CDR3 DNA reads TGTGCCAGTAGTATCATCGCGGGAGGTTCCTACGAGCAGTACTTC. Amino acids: CASSIIAGGSYEQYF.